This T cell receptor (beta chain) stems from a study of cytomegalovirus exposure and HLA in healthy donors. Note on this clone: Its specificity is unknown.

The PCR contained 60 Vbeta and 13 Jbeta primers. The repertoire was sequenced with immunoSEQ multiplex PCR; TCRdb's copy has only in-frame clones and lacks some. The top ten clones hold less than 0.65% of a sample with around 180,000 clones, approximately 80% of them seen once. Study-wide results and limits: Within an earlier analysis, most TCR beta V segments proved productive either about 90% or about 30% of the time. Later on, a genetic analysis was performed. It linked a missense variant in DCLRE1C with V- and J-gene trimming of TCR beta. A later analysis showed that HLA-associated TCR beta chains had undergone more clonal expansion than equally common others. Roughly uniform sequencing depth across donors was assumed, possibly incorrectly.

The sequence derives from a woman between 50 and 59 years old in good health and CMV-seronegative. The specimen was PBMCs.

CDR3 sequence reads: CASSPPGTGGYEQYF. CDR3 DNA: TGTGCCAGCTCACCGCCCGGGACAGGGGGGTACGAGCAGTACTTC. The V call is TRBV18, the J call TRBJ2-7; 11 bases map to TRBD1. Trimming at V came to 3 bases and at J to 4 bases, leaving 5 bases not matched to a gene. Germline loops: CDR1 KGHSH, CDR2 LQKENI. CDR3 size: 15 residues.